Each of the 13 T cell receptor beta chains below was sequenced from the same sample in a study of cytomegalovirus exposure and HLA in healthy donors. The PCR had 60 Vbeta and 13 Jbeta primers. Data came from immunoSEQ multiplex PCR; TCRdb stores just in-frame clones and leaves some out. In the table there are 60,000 to 75,000 clones, roughly 74% of which are singletons. Sequenced input: PBMCs. The receptors were gathered from a man in his late teens or twenties in good health and CMV-seropositive.

V is TRBV5-4 and J is TRBJ2-7; 9 nucleotides line up with TRBD2. The CDR3 contains 16 residues. Germline CDR1 SGHNT, CDR2 YYREEE (reference sequence). V was clipped by 4 bases and J by 2 bases; unmatched bases: 10. CDR3 residues: CASSGAGLAGTYEQYF. CDR3 DNA sequence: TGTGCCAGCAGCGGGGCAGGTCTAGCGGGGACCTACGAGCAGTACTTC.

The rearrangement uses TRBV15 and TRBJ2-1; 7 positions match TRBD2. Per the germline V gene, CDR1 is LNHNV and CDR2 is YYDKDF (reference sequence). V was pared by 0 bases and J by 8 bases, with 7 bases of the junction left unmatched. The CDR3 is 15 residues long. CDR3 amino acids: CATSREREGGHEQFF. The CDR3 DNA reads as TGTGCCACCAGCAGAGAAAGGGAGGGTGGCCATGAGCAGTTCTTC.

The chain recombines TRBV6-1 with TRBJ1-2; D may be TRBD1 (5 bases). V lost 2 bases and J 8 bases, leaving 15 bases between the germline ends. CDR1 and CDR2 from the germline V gene are MNHNS and SASEGT. The CDR3 spans 14 residues. The chain's CDR3 is CASSETRAGNGYTF. The CDR3, as DNA: TGTGCCAGCAGTGAAACCAGGGCAGGCAACGGCTACACCTTC.

The chain carries TRBV29-1 and TRBJ2-1; D may be TRBD2 (5 bases). The CDR3 spans 12 residues. Trimming stripped 1 base from V and 6 bases from J, with 7 bases between. Germline CDR1 is SQVTM and CDR2 is ANQGSEA. The CDR3 bases are TGCAGCGTTGAAGCGCGGGTCAATGAGCAGTTCTTC. Its translation: CSVEARVNEQFF.

The chain couples TRBV4-1 to TRBJ2-1; 12 nucleotides match TRBD2. V dropped 3 bases and J dropped 7; count of bases not matched to a gene: 10. The CDR3 runs to 17 residues. Germline CDR1 reads MGHRA; CDR2 reads YSYEKL. CDR3 sequence (DNA): TGCGCCAGCAGCCAGCCTAGCGGGAGGGTCGATAGGAATGAGCAGTTCTTC. This translates into CASSQPSGRVDRNEQFF.

This chain uses TRBV29-1 with TRBJ2-5; D remains unclear. The CDR3 has 12 residues. The V gene lost 6 bases and the J gene lost 2 bases, with 10 bases spanning the gap. Germline CDR1 and CDR2: SQVTM and ANQGSEA. The CDR3 sequence is CSVGVPQETQYF. CDR3 in DNA: TGCAGCGTCGGAGTACCACAAGAGACCCAGTACTTC.

The chain combines TRBV10-2 with TRBJ2-7; 9 positions match TRBD1. This CDR3 has 15 residues. J gave up 0 bases and V 4 bases, and 4 bases lay outside the gene matches. Germline-derived CDR1 and CDR2 are WSHSY and SAAADI. As DNA, the CDR3 is TGCGCCAGCAGTGCCGAACAGGGGGCCTCCTACGAGCAGTACTTC. Translation: CASSAEQGASYEQYF.

The genes are TRBV6-5 and TRBJ2-1; 9 nucleotides agree with TRBD1. The CDR3 spans 14 residues. Trimming cost V 6 bases and J 8 bases; bases outside gene matches: 8. The germline V gene encodes CDR1 MNHEY and CDR2 SVGAGI. The CDR3 loop reads CASSPGTGFYEQFF. In DNA form, the CDR3 reads TGTGCCAGCAGCCCCGGGACAGGGTTTTATGAGCAGTTCTTC.

This chain uses TRBV29-1 with TRBJ2-5; TRBD2 matches at 11 bases. CDR1 and CDR2 from the germline V gene are SQVTM and ANQGSEA. Germline trimming cut 5 bases from V and 2 bases from J; bases unmatched to any gene: 4. The CDR3 has 14 residues. The CDR3 DNA is TGCAGCGTTCAGCTAGCGGGGGGACAAGAGACCCAGTACTTC. The encoded protein is CSVQLAGGQETQYF.

This rearrangement joins TRBV4-1 to TRBJ2-5; a weak D match, TRBD2 (6 bases). The CDR3 is 17 residues long. Germline V gene lookup returns CDR1 MGHRA and CDR2 YSYEKL. The V gene lost 3 bases and the J gene lost 1 base, with 18 bases spanning the gap. The chain's CDR3 is CASSQAGTLKTQETQYF. CDR3 sequence (DNA): TGCGCCAGCAGCCAGGCGGGAACACTCAAAACCCAAGAGACCCAGTACTTC.

The rearrangement uses TRBV2 and TRBJ1-3; D might be TRBD1 (6 bases). Germline CDR1 is SNHLY and CDR2 is FYNNEI. Trimming cost V 6 bases and J 0 bases, with 9 bases left between them. CDR3 length: 14 residues. The CDR3 sequence is CASRLDSSGNTIYF. In DNA form, the CDR3 reads TGTGCCAGCAGACTGGACAGCTCTGGAAACACCATATATTTT.

The chain carries TRBV4-1 and TRBJ2-1; 7 bases are a match to TRBD1. The length of the CDR3 is 16 residues. The trim removed 2 bases at V and 3 bases at J, leaving 7 bases unmatched. Germline CDR1 MGHRA, CDR2 YSYEKL. The CDR3 DNA is TGCGCCAGCAGCCAATCAACAGGGGATGGCTACAATGAGCAGTTCTTC. Translating gives CASSQSTGDGYNEQFF.

This chain joins TRBV9 and TRBJ2-7, with 8 bases identical to TRBD2. Germline V gene sequence: CDR1 SGDLS, CDR2 YYNGEE. The CDR3 length is 16 residues. V lost 0 bases to trimming and J lost 5 bases; unmatched junction nucleotides: 10. The CDR3 loop is CASSVATSGSFDEQYF. CDR3 sequence (DNA): TGTGCCAGCAGCGTAGCGACCAGCGGGAGTTTCGACGAGCAGTACTTC.